The 24 T cell receptor beta chains listed next were all sequenced from one sample in a study of OX40 agonist ivuxolimab in advanced cancers. The repertoire was sequenced with immunoSEQ multiplex PCR; TCRdb's copy has only in-frame clones and lacks some. The table includes approximately 54,000 clones, under 95% detected once. Sequencing was performed on CD4+ or CD8+ T cells sorted from blood, taken in a trial of the OX40 agonist ivuxolimab. The receptors stem from an adult with an advanced solid tumor such as melanoma, head and neck, liver or kidney cancer.

The chain joins TRBV19 to TRBJ1-5; D is possibly TRBD1 (6 bases). The V gene lost 4 bases and the J gene lost 5 bases, with 12 bases spanning the gap. Germline values: CDR1 LNHDA, CDR2 SQIVND (reference sequence). The CDR3 sequence is 14 residues long. Written as DNA, the CDR3 is TGTGCCAGTAGTACAAGAGGGGGATATCAGCCCCAGCATTTT. As protein: CASSTRGGYQPQHF. The full variable domain, rest sourced from reference TRBV19 and TRBJ1-5, is DGGITQSPKYLFRKEGQNVTLSCEQNLNHDAMYWYRQDPGQGLRLIYYSQIVNDFQKGDIAEGYSVSREKKESFPLTVTSAQKNPTAFYLCASSTRGGYQPQHFGDGTRLSIL.

In this sample, this clone turned up once. This sequence joins TRBV2 and TRBJ1-6, with a possible D match to TRBD1 (5 bases). Trimming left V 0 bases short and J 2 bases short, with 8 bases between. Germline V CDR1 and CDR2: SNHLY, FYNNEI. The length of the CDR3 is 16 residues. The chain's CDR3 is CASSEALTAYNSPLHF. DNA of the CDR3: TGTGCCAGCAGTGAAGCCTTGACAGCCTATAATTCACCCCTCCACTTT.

The chain joins TRBV5-6 to TRBJ2-7; weak D call: TRBD2 (5 bases). The CDR3 has 14 residues. Germline loops: CDR1 SGHDT, CDR2 YYEEEE. V was clipped by 1 base and J by 2 bases, with 10 bases between them. The CDR3 nucleotides are TGTGCCAGCAGCTTGTCCGGGATACCCTACGAGCAGTACTTC. Protein: CASSLSGIPYEQYF.

This chain links TRBV19 with TRBJ1-1, with 10 bases lining up with TRBD1. This CDR3 has 16 amino acids. Germline CDR1 LNHDA, CDR2 SQIVND (reference sequence). After removal of 5 bases from V and 5 bases from J, the junction contained 11 bases not matched to a gene. In DNA form, the CDR3 reads TGTGCCAGTAGTGAAATGACAGGGGGCGCAAGGACTGAAGCTTTCTTT. Translating it yields CASSEMTGGARTEAFF.

In DNA form, the CDR3 reads TGTGCCAGCAGCGCCCCGAGTATACGGAAAGATACGCAGTATTTT. Its protein is CASSAPSIRKDTQYF. This chain links TRBV7-9 with TRBJ2-3; D ambiguous. The germline gives CDR1 SEHNR, CDR2 FQNEAQ (reference sequence). V shed 5 bases and J shed 5 bases, with 17 bases lying between them. The CDR3 has 15 residues. The full variable domain, completed using reference TRBV7-9 and TRBJ2-3, is DTGVSQNPRHKITKRGQNVTFRCDPISEHNRLYWYRQTLGQGPEFLTYFQNEAQLEKSRLLSDRFSAERPKGSFSTLEIQRTEQGDSAMYLCASSAPSIRKDTQYFGPGTRLTVL.

The CDR3 region is CASSRTGGGEKLFF. CDR3 nucleotide sequence: TGTGCCAGCAGCCGGACAGGTGGCGGTGAAAAACTGTTTTTT. The rearrangement uses TRBV7-9 and TRBJ1-4; 7 nucleotides line up with TRBD1. This CDR3 is built from 14 residues. J lost 7 bases, V lost 5 bases, and 7 bases had no gene match. Germline assignment: CDR1 SEHNR and CDR2 FQNEAQ (reference sequence).

On this clone itself: Within the sample, other DNA sequences also encode this same CDR3. The rearrangement uses TRBV7-6 and TRBJ2-3; tentatively, D is TRBD1 or TRBD2 (5 bases each). With 0 bases removed from V and 1 base from J, the gap between germline ends came to 5 bases. The CDR3 covers 14 residues. Germline V gene lookup returns CDR1 SGHVS and CDR2 FNYEAQ. This CDR3 reads CASSLAGGTDTQYF. CDR3 bases: TGTGCCAGCAGCTTAGCGGGGGGCACAGATACGCAGTATTTT. Full variable domain (remainder filled in from reference TRBV7-6 and TRBJ2-3): GAGVSQSPRYKVTKRGQDVALRCDPISGHVSLYWYRQALGQGPEFLTYFNYEAQQDKSGLPNDRFSAERPEGSISTLTIQRTEQRDSAMYRCASSLAGGTDTQYFGPGTRLTVL.

The chain carries TRBV28 and TRBJ1-2; D is uncertain. The CDR3 is 14 amino acids. V was cut by 3 bases and J by 2 bases, with 10 bases left in between. CDR1 and CDR2 from the germline V gene are MDHEN and SYDVKM. The CDR3 here is CASSLGTPNYGYTF. The DNA for the CDR3 is TGTGCCAGCAGTTTGGGCACCCCAAACTATGGCTACACCTTC.

The genes are TRBV7-6 and TRBJ2-5; unclear D gene. Germline loops: CDR1 SGHVS, CDR2 FNYEAQ. Deletions cut 5 bases from V and 1 base from J, with 8 bases between. The CDR3 loop spans 13 amino acids. The CDR3 DNA is TGTGCCAGCAGCCGTTGGCCCCAAGAGACCCAGTACTTC. Translating it yields CASSRWPQETQYF.

The V call is TRBV29-1, the J call TRBJ1-1; 11 nucleotides line up with TRBD1. This CDR3 spans 13 amino acids. Germline CDR1 is SQVTM and CDR2 is ANQGSEA. Trimming took 7 bases from V and 5 from J; bases not matched to a gene: 6. The CDR3 DNA is TGCAGCGCCACGGGACAGGGGGATACTGAAGCTTTCTTT. Its protein is CSATGQGDTEAFF.

This clone appeared a few times. V and J are TRBV7-6 and TRBJ1-1, with D tentatively TRBD1 (6 bases). Germline-derived CDR1 and CDR2 are SGHVS and FNYEAQ. This CDR3 is 17 amino acids long. V was trimmed by 5 bases and J by 1 base, leaving 20 bases between them. This CDR3 reads CASSTSGQTASNTEAFF. DNA of the CDR3: TGTGCCAGCAGCACGAGCGGACAGACCGCATCGAACACTGAAGCTTTCTTT.

In its sample, this clone was seen a few times. The DNA of the CDR3 is TGCAGCGCCACGGAGAGCGGGAGGGCCCTCGCCGGGGAGCTGTTTTTT. Translation: CSATESGRALAGELFF. The chain uses TRBV29-1 and TRBJ2-2, with 10 bases fitting TRBD2. CDR3 length: 16 amino acids. The V segment lost 7 bases and the J segment 6 bases; nucleotides outside the gene matches: 14. CDR1 and CDR2 from the germline V gene are SQVTM and ANQGSEA.

This chain links TRBV14 with TRBJ1-2; D is uncertain. V dropped 6 bases and J dropped 5 bases, with 16 bases sitting between them. Germline-derived CDR1 and CDR2 are SGHDN and FVKESK. CDR3 size: 14 residues. The CDR3 DNA follows: TGTGCCAGCAGGCCGGACGGGTGGGAATATGGCTACACCTTC. Its protein is CASRPDGWEYGYTF.

The chain combines TRBV4-1 with TRBJ2-7; D remains ambiguous. Germline lookup yields CDR1 MGHRA and CDR2 YSYEKL. V shed 6 bases and J shed 0 bases, with 12 bases lying between them. The CDR3 consists of 14 residues. Written as DNA, the CDR3 is TGCGCCAGCAGAAAGTTCCTGAGCTCCTACGAGCAGTACTTC. This gives the protein CASRKFLSSYEQYF.

The chain couples TRBV9 to TRBJ1-4, with no clear D. This CDR3 region has 16 residues. V gave up 2 bases and J gave up 0 bases, with 11 bases separating them. Germline V gene data show CDR1 as SGDLS and CDR2 as YYNGEE. CDR3 protein: CASSVGEIATNEKLFF. The CDR3 DNA reads TGTGCCAGCAGCGTTGGAGAGATTGCAACTAATGAAAAACTGTTTTTT.

The rearrangement links TRBV10-3 to TRBJ1-3; 9 bases map to TRBD1. Looked up from germline, CDR1 is ENHRY and CDR2 is SYGVKD. After removal of 6 bases from V and 0 bases from J, the junction contained 6 bases not matched to a gene. This CDR3 has 16 amino acids. In nucleotides, the CDR3 is TGTGCCATCAGCTCCGTGACAGGGGGCTCTGGAAACACCATATATTTT. It yields the protein CAISSVTGGSGNTIYF.

In nucleotides, the CDR3 is TGCGCCAGCAGCCCCCAGACAGGGGGAGGCCAGCCCCAGCATTTT. Protein product: CASSPQTGGGQPQHF. The chain joins TRBV4-3 to TRBJ1-5; 9 bases are a match to TRBD1. The CDR3 loop spans 15 amino acids. The V and J ends lost 4 bases and 7 bases, in that order; junction bases with no gene match: 8. Germline CDR1 is LGHNA and CDR2 is YSLEER.

The chain combines TRBV2 with TRBJ1-2; TRBD1 agrees at 7 bases. The CDR3 covers 15 residues. V lost 2 bases to trimming and J lost 7 bases; unmatched junction nucleotides: 10. The V gene's germline CDR1 is SNHLY and CDR2 FYNNEI. The CDR3 nucleotides read TGTGCCAGCAGTGAAAGTGATGGGACAGCTTCTGGCTACACCTTC. Protein product: CASSESDGTASGYTF.

The V gene is TRBV4-3, the J gene TRBJ1-1; no clear D gene. CDR1 is LGHNA, CDR2 YSLEER, per germline. This CDR3 is 18 amino acids long. With 1 base removed from V and 2 bases from J, the gap between germline ends came to 20 bases. The CDR3 region is CASSQAFPRSEGNTEAFF. The CDR3 bases are TGCGCCAGCAGCCAAGCCTTCCCCCGCAGTGAGGGAAACACTGAAGCTTTCTTT.

This clone showed up just a few times. The rearrangement uses TRBV19 and TRBJ2-3; D unresolved. CDR1 is LNHDA, CDR2 SQIVND, per germline (reference sequence). V dropped 5 bases and J dropped 2 bases, with 8 bases sitting between them. This CDR3 spans 13 amino acids. CDR3 amino acids: CASSAAATDTQYF. The DNA for the CDR3 is TGTGCCAGTAGTGCAGCCGCCACAGATACGCAGTATTTT.

This rearrangement joins TRBV5-6 to TRBJ2-1; D is ambiguous. Germline CDR1 is SGHDT and CDR2 is YYEEEE. With 0 bases removed from V and 13 bases from J, the gap between germline ends came to 14 bases. CDR3 length: 13 residues. CDR3 sequence: CASSLEIGSEQFF. CDR3 DNA sequence: TGTGCCAGCAGCTTGGAAATTGGGTCGGAACAGTTCTTC.

CDR3 sequence (DNA): TGTGCCAGCAGCTTGGCCGGGACAGGACGTAGTTACAATGAGCAGTTCTTC. Its translation is CASSLAGTGRSYNEQFF. V is TRBV5-6 and J is TRBJ2-1; 8 bases match TRBD1. Per the germline V gene, CDR1 is SGHDT and CDR2 is YYEEEE. V trimming: 0 bases; J trimming: 4 bases; junction bases outside the gene matches: 9. This CDR3 region has 17 residues.

This sequence joins TRBV12-5 and TRBJ1-1; D may be TRBD1 (6 bases). Germline lookup yields CDR1 LGHNT and CDR2 FRNRAP. The CDR3 contains 15 residues. Trimming left V 5 bases short and J 0 bases short, with 13 bases between. This CDR3 is CASGPPDRMNTEAFF. CDR3 sequence (DNA): TGTGCTAGTGGTCCCCCCGACAGGATGAACACTGAAGCTTTCTTT.

The genes are TRBV4-3 and TRBJ1-3; D gene uncertain. This CDR3 spans 14 amino acids. The ends were cut back, 0 bases at V and 4 bases at J, with 7 bases in the middle. Germline V gene sequence: CDR1 LGHNA, CDR2 YSLEER. The CDR3 region is CASSQDHYGNTIYF. The CDR3 DNA sequence: TGCGCCAGCAGCCAAGATCATTACGGAAACACCATATATTTT.